What follows are 16 T cell receptor beta chains derived from one specimen sequenced in a study of post-analysis software for immune sequencing data. Each TCR beta cDNA library carried unique molecular identifiers. TCRdb used MiXCR to reprocess the PCR reads, holding one entry per CDR3 protein. The sample carries some 260,000 distinct CDR3 sequences, just over 35% recorded once. Their target antigens are unknown. Study conclusions and caveats: Higher frequency in patients than in controls was seen for roughly five TRBV segments, with TRBV5-6, TRBV5-1 and TRBV20-1 among them.

The source material was blood. The receptors were gathered from a girl under 18 with multiple sclerosis.

The chain recombines TRBV3-1 with TRBJ2-3; D gene unclear. Looked up from germline, CDR1 is LGHDT and CDR2 is YNNKEL (reference sequence). V was pared by 8 bases and J by 5 bases, with 14 bases between. The length of the CDR3 is 13 residues. CDR3 protein: CASQPNLEDTQYF. The CDR3 nucleotides are TGTGCCAGCCAACCCAATCTTGAAGATACGCAGTATTTT.

This clonotype was counted many times. V is TRBV13 and J is TRBJ2-6; 7 bases are a match to TRBD1. Per the germline V gene, CDR1 is PRHDT and CDR2 is FYEKMQ (reference sequence). CDR3 length: 17 residues. The V gene end was trimmed by 8 bases and the J gene end by 4 bases; junction bases not matched to a gene: 14. CDR3 DNA: TGTGCCAGCCTACCTGGGACAGCCTCCGGCGGGGCCAACGTCCTGACTTTC. The encoded protein is CASLPGTASGGANVLTF.

This clonotype appeared many times. V usage is TRBV11-2 and J usage is TRBJ1-6; tentatively, D is TRBD1 (6 bases). From germline, CDR1 is SGHAT and CDR2 FQNNGV. This CDR3 comprises 14 residues. Deletions cut 5 bases from V and 6 bases from J, with 11 bases between. The CDR3 loop reads CASSADRRNSPLHF. CDR3 sequence (DNA): TGTGCCAGCAGCGCGGACAGACGTAATTCACCCCTCCACTTT.

The chain is built from TRBV7-2 and TRBJ2-5, with 10 bases identical to TRBD1. V lost 4 bases and J lost 5; bases outside the gene matches: 7. The germline gives CDR1 SGHTA, CDR2 FQGNSA. The CDR3 is 15 residues long. The CDR3 bases are TGTGCCAGCAGCTCTGCAGACAGGGGGCTGGAGACCCAGTACTTC. Translating gives CASSSADRGLETQYF.

This clonotype was recorded many times. The chain couples TRBV10-3 to TRBJ2-5; tentatively, D is TRBD2 (5 bases). The CDR3 spans 13 residues. Trimming removed 3 bases from V and 5 bases from J, with 10 bases in between. Germline CDR1 reads ENHRY; CDR2 reads SYGVKD. Here the CDR3 reads CAISDGLGETQYF. CDR3 nucleotides: TGTGCCATCAGTGATGGACTTGGCGAGACCCAGTACTTC.

This clonotype was seen at least ten times. The V gene is TRBV12-3 or TRBV12-4, the J gene TRBJ2-1, with TRBD2 identical over 9 bases. CDR3 length: 17 amino acids. The ends lost 1 base at V and 0 bases at J; junction bases unmatched: 4. The CDR3 sequence: CASSLGAGGRSYNEQFF. For the CDR3, the DNA is TGTGCCAGCAGTTTAGGTGCGGGAGGGCGCTCCTACAATGAGCAGTTCTTC.

This clonotype was seen many times. The CDR3 protein is CASSYSRTGYQETQYF. The CDR3 DNA follows: TGTGCCAGCAGTTACTCGAGGACAGGATATCAAGAGACCCAGTACTTC. The chain uses TRBV6-6 and TRBJ2-5, with 7 bases fitting TRBD1. Unmatched junction bases numbered 6, after V lost 0 bases and J lost 2 bases. This CDR3 comprises 16 residues. CDR1 is MNHNY, CDR2 SVGAGI, per germline (reference sequence).

This clonotype has at least ten counts. The rearrangement uses TRBV5-1 and TRBJ2-1; TRBD1 agrees at 8 bases. Per germline, CDR1 SGHRS and CDR2 YFSETQ. The CDR3 is made up of 14 amino acids. J was trimmed by 7 bases and V by 7 bases; bases with no gene match: 10. This CDR3 is CASATGGGRNEQFF. CDR3 sequence (DNA): TGCGCCAGCGCTACAGGGGGTGGACGTAATGAGCAGTTCTTC.

In this sample, this clonotype turned up a few times. The chain carries TRBV3-1 and TRBJ2-1; the D gene is possibly TRBD2 (6 bases). The germline gives CDR1 LGHDT, CDR2 YNNKEL (reference sequence). V was shortened by 0 bases and J by 5 bases, with 11 bases between the two germline ends. This CDR3 contains 15 residues. CDR3 loop: CASSQEVAAHNEQFF. The CDR3 bases are TGTGCCAGCAGCCAAGAGGTAGCGGCCCACAATGAGCAGTTCTTC.

This clonotype was seen ten or more times. The rearrangement links TRBV14 to TRBJ1-2, with no clear D. The CDR3 is made up of 14 amino acids. Germline CDR1 is SGHDN and CDR2 is FVKESK. V was clipped by 0 bases and J by 4 bases, with 9 bases between them. The CDR3 spells CASSQDPAPYGYTF. In DNA form, the CDR3 reads TGTGCCAGCAGCCAAGATCCGGCCCCCTATGGCTACACCTTC.

Ten or more counts support this clonotype. The chain links TRBV7-2 to TRBJ2-5; 11 nucleotides line up with TRBD2. Germline V gene sequence: CDR1 SGHTA, CDR2 FQGNSA. This CDR3 has 15 residues. With 4 bases clipped from V and 2 bases from J, the junction kept 3 bases outside the gene matches. CDR3 sequence (DNA): TGTGCCAGCAGCTGGATAGCGGGAGGGCAAGAGACCCAGTACTTC. Its translation is CASSWIAGGQETQYF.

There are many counts of this clonotype. The V call is TRBV2, the J call TRBJ1-5, with no clear D. Trimming pared 4 bases from V and 1 base from J, leaving 17 bases between. CDR3 length: 17 residues. Germline V gene lookup returns CDR1 SNHLY and CDR2 FYNNEI. CDR3 nucleotides: TGTGCCAGCAGTGGACCGGACGGTTCGGGAAGCAATCAGCCCCAGCATTTT. It encodes CASSGPDGSGSNQPQHF.

This clonotype was counted a few times. This may arise from a read error, as a much more abundant clone is one base away. CDR3 residues: CASSLRGTSGSYNGQFF. The CDR3 nucleotides are TGTGCCAGCAGCTTACGGGGGACTAGCGGGAGTTACAATGGGCAGTTCTTC. The chain is built from TRBV7-9 and TRBJ2-1; 14 bases agree with TRBD2. Germline V gene lookup returns CDR1 SEHNR and CDR2 FQNEAQ (reference sequence). This CDR3 comprises 17 residues.

This clonotype was seen a handful of times. In DNA form, the CDR3 reads TGTGCCAGCAGTTTATCGCGGAACAATGAGCAGTTCTTC. Its translation is CASSLSRNNEQFF. The gene calls are TRBV28 and TRBJ2-1; the D is unclear. With 1 base removed from V and 5 bases from J, the gap between germline ends came to 6 bases. Germline V lookup: CDR1 MDHEN, CDR2 SYDVKM. The CDR3 has 13 amino acids.

Only one count was recorded for this clonotype. Since a much larger clone is just one base distant, this may be a read error. The chain recombines TRBV12-3 or TRBV12-4 with TRBJ2-1; D may be TRBD2 (5 bases). This CDR3 has 14 residues. Trimming stripped 7 bases from V and 13 bases from J, with 23 bases between. In DNA, the CDR3 is TGTGCCAGCACCGCCGCGGGCAGGATAGAGACCCAGTTCTTC. It codes for CASTAAGRIETQFF.

As concerns this clonotype: This sequence may be a read error, since a much larger clone differs from it by one base. The J gene is TRBJ2-7, the V gene TRBV27, with 7 nucleotides matching TRBD2. From germline, CDR1 is MNHEY and CDR2 SMNVEV (reference sequence). V lost 2 bases, J lost 7 bases, and 17 bases stayed unmatched. The CDR3 totals 17 residues. The CDR3 DNA follows: TGTGCCAGCAGTTTACTTGCCACCCCACTAGCGATAAATGAGCAGTACTTC. The encoded protein is CASSLLATPLAINEQYF.